One sample yielded the 32 T cell receptor beta chains listed below, sequenced in a study of glioma-infiltrating T cells after dendritic cell vaccination. The sample's time point: after dendritic cell vaccination, including at tumor progression/relapse. Assay: immunoSEQ multiplex PCR; the TCRdb copy retains only in-frame clones and omits some. The sample lists about 99,000 clones, over 80% seen once, with about 5.5% in the top ten. Sequencing used blood, obtained after dendritic cell vaccination. Source of these receptors: a human donor with glioblastoma.

This chain connects TRBV2 to TRBJ2-2; no definite D call. CDR1 and CDR2 (germline): SNHLY, FYNNEI. V lost 6 bases, J lost 3 bases, and 11 bases lay in between. This CDR3 is 14 amino acids long. The CDR3 loop reads CASRTDLYTGELFF. The CDR3 region has the DNA TGTGCCAGCAGAACCGACTTGTACACCGGGGAGCTGTTTTTT.

This chain joins TRBV4-2 and TRBJ2-7; 9 bases align to TRBD2. With 1 base clipped from V and 5 bases from J, the junction kept 6 bases outside the gene matches. Germline V gene sequence: CDR1 LGHNA, CDR2 YNFKEQ. The CDR3 loop spans 15 amino acids. The CDR3 coding sequence is TGTGCCAGCAGCCAAGGGCAAGCGGGAGGAAACGAGCAGTACTTC. It yields the protein CASSQGQAGGNEQYF.

The rearrangement links TRBV5-1 to TRBJ1-3, with TRBD1 identical over 7 bases. V was clipped by 4 bases and J by 0 bases; unmatched bases: 10. CDR3 size: 17 residues. Looked up from germline, CDR1 is SGHRS and CDR2 is YFSETQ. CDR3 residues: CASSHTPGQSSGNTIYF. The CDR3, as DNA: TGCGCCAGCAGCCATACACCGGGACAGAGCTCTGGAAACACCATATATTTT.

The rearrangement links TRBV5-1 to TRBJ1-1, with 7 bases that match TRBD1. Germline CDR1 is SGHRS and CDR2 is YFSETQ. J was trimmed by 4 bases and V by 3 bases; bases with no gene match: 6. This CDR3 is 14 amino acids long. CDR3 DNA: TGCGCCAGCAGCTCCCCATCAGGGGGCACTGAAGCTTTCTTT. Residues: CASSSPSGGTEAFF.

The V and J genes are TRBV15 and TRBJ1-5; D possibly corresponds to TRBD1 (5 bases). V lost 8 bases to trimming and J lost 6 bases, with 17 bases between them. Germline CDR1 and CDR2: LNHNV and YYDKDF (reference sequence). CDR3 length: 14 amino acids. Written as DNA, the CDR3 is TGTGCCACCCGACCGGGGGGTCGGGGTCAGCCCCAGCATTTT. It translates to CATRPGGRGQPQHF.

The V gene is TRBV27, the J gene TRBJ2-7, with TRBD2 matching over 7 bases. Germline V CDR1 and CDR2: MNHEY, SMNVEV (reference sequence). This CDR3 region has 17 residues. The J segment lost 2 bases and the V segment lost 5 bases, leaving 15 bases of the junction unmatched. CDR3 residues: CASSQLMGASGPYEQYF. CDR3 in DNA: TGTGCCAGCAGTCAATTGATGGGAGCTAGCGGACCCTACGAGCAGTACTTC.

The CDR3 protein is CASSIVNRGNTEAFF. The CDR3 coding sequence is TGTGCCAGTAGTATAGTAAACAGGGGGAACACTGAAGCTTTCTTT. V is TRBV19 and J is TRBJ1-1; 7 nucleotides line up with TRBD1. Germline loops: CDR1 LNHDA, CDR2 SQIVND (reference sequence). CDR3 length equals 15 residues. Losses at the gene ends were 1 base for V and 1 base for J; bases not matched to a gene: 3.

The rearrangement uses TRBV30 and TRBJ2-4; a possible D gene is TRBD1 (7 bases). With 3 bases removed from V and 0 bases from J, the gap between germline ends came to 15 bases. The CDR3 is 16 amino acids. Germline CDR1 reads GTSNPN; CDR2 reads SVGIG (reference sequence). The CDR3 DNA follows: TGTGCCTGGAGACCAGGGGGGACTCTAGCCAAAAACATTCAGTACTTC. Protein: CAWRPGGTLAKNIQYF. Full variable domain (missing parts from reference TRBV30 and TRBJ2-4): SQTIHQWPATLVQPVGSPLSLECTVEGTSNPNLYWYRQAAGRGLQLLFYSVGIGQISSEVPQNLSASRPQDRQFILSSKKLLLSDSGFYLCAWRPGGTLAKNIQYFGAGTRLSVL.

This rearrangement joins TRBV5-1 to TRBJ1-4; 7 bases match TRBD1. Trimming cost V 3 bases and J 3 bases; bases outside gene matches: 5. This CDR3 has 15 residues. Germline CDR1 reads SGHRS; CDR2 reads YFSETQ. The DNA of the CDR3 is TGCGCCAGCAGCTCGGGAACAGGGGCTAATGAAAAACTGTTTTTT. This gives the protein CASSSGTGANEKLFF. Based on the CDR3 plus reference TRBV5-1 and TRBJ1-4, the full variable domain is KAGVTQTPRYLIKTRGQQVTLSCSPISGHRSVSWYQQTPGQGLQFLFEYFSETQRNKGNFPGRFSGRQFSNSRSEMNVSTLELGDSALYLCASSSGTGANEKLFFGSGTQLSVL.

J is TRBJ1-2 and V is TRBV6-5; D uncertain. V lost 6 bases and J 2 bases, leaving 13 bases between the germline ends. This CDR3 has 14 amino acids. The V gene's germline CDR1 is MNHEY and CDR2 SVGAGI. CDR3 nucleotides: TGTGCCAGCAGCAACCACGCGCCAAACTATGGCTACACCTTC. The encoded protein is CASSNHAPNYGYTF.

The chain links TRBV10-3 to TRBJ1-1; TRBD1 matches at 7 bases. With 2 bases clipped from V and 11 bases from J, the junction kept 8 bases outside the gene matches. CDR1 and CDR2 from the germline V gene are ENHRY and SYGVKD. This CDR3 has 13 residues. The CDR3 region has the DNA TGTGCCATCAGTGAGCGGAGGGGGACAGAGGCTTTCTTT. Encoded protein: CAISERRGTEAFF.

The rearrangement uses TRBV7-9 and TRBJ2-3; D uncertain. This CDR3 region has 12 residues. Trimming pared 4 bases from V and 6 bases from J, leaving 8 bases between. In germline, CDR1 is SEHNR, CDR2 FQNEAQ (reference sequence). The CDR3 sequence is CASSSEADTQYF. CDR3 nucleotide sequence: TGTGCCAGCAGCTCCGAAGCGGATACGCAGTATTTT.

This sequence joins TRBV7-3 and TRBJ2-2, with D unclear. The V end was cut by 5 bases, the J end by 2 bases, with 9 bases between. Germline values: CDR1 SGHTA, CDR2 FQGTGA. CDR3 length: 14 residues. CDR3 amino acids: CASSPFLNTGELFF. In DNA form, the CDR3 reads TGTGCCAGCAGCCCCTTTTTAAACACCGGGGAGCTGTTTTTT. Variable domain in full (rest from reference TRBV7-3 and TRBJ2-2): GAGVSQTPSNKVTEKGKYVELRCDPISGHTALYWYRQSLGQGPEFLIYFQGTGAADDSGLPNDRFFAVRPEGSVSTLKIQRTERGDSAVYLCASSPFLNTGELFFGEGSRLTVL.

The rearrangement links TRBV15 to TRBJ1-5; D gene ambiguous. V lost 1 base, J lost 6 bases, and 16 bases lay in between. Germline V CDR1 and CDR2: LNHNV, YYDKDF (reference sequence). This CDR3 is 16 amino acids long. The CDR3 loop reads CATSRALTLGGQPQHF. The CDR3 nucleotides read TGTGCCACCAGCAGAGCCTTAACTTTAGGAGGTCAGCCCCAGCATTTT.

This sequence joins TRBV7-3 and TRBJ1-1, with D unclear. V was trimmed by 0 bases and J by 1 base, leaving 6 bases between them. The CDR3 is 14 amino acids. Germline V lookup: CDR1 SGHTA, CDR2 FQGTGA. The CDR3 sequence is CASSLTAGNTEAFF. DNA of the CDR3: TGTGCCAGCAGCTTAACTGCAGGGAACACTGAAGCTTTCTTT. The full variable domain, completed using reference TRBV7-3 and TRBJ1-1, is GAGVSQTPSNKVTEKGKYVELRCDPISGHTALYWYRQSLGQGPEFLIYFQGTGAADDSGLPNDRFFAVRPEGSVSTLKIQRTERGDSAVYLCASSLTAGNTEAFFGQGTRLTVV.

This chain connects TRBV6-5 to TRBJ1-2, with D perhaps matching TRBD1 (5 bases). The CDR3 covers 14 residues. V shed 5 bases and J shed 7 bases, with 17 bases lying between them. Per germline, CDR1 MNHEY and CDR2 SVGAGI. The chain's CDR3 is CASSQTGGYSGYTF. CDR3 DNA sequence: TGTGCCAGCAGTCAGACGGGGGGGTATTCTGGCTACACCTTC.

J is TRBJ1-5 and V is TRBV28, with 9 positions matching TRBD1. The CDR3 totals 16 residues. Germline CDR1 MDHEN, CDR2 SYDVKM. The J segment lost 2 bases and the V segment lost 5 bases, leaving 7 bases of the junction unmatched. The CDR3: CASSRGTGSGNQPQHF. DNA for the CDR3: TGTGCCAGCAGTCGTGGGACAGGGTCTGGCAATCAGCCCCAGCATTTT.

The chain is built from TRBV27 and TRBJ2-7; possibly TRBD2 for D (5 bases). V was cut by 4 bases and J by 1 base, with 14 bases left in between. The CDR3 loop spans 15 amino acids. Germline V gene data show CDR1 as MNHEY and CDR2 as SMNVEV (reference sequence). The CDR3 nucleotides read TGTGCCAGCAGTTACAGCGGAGGTCTTTCCTACGAGCAGTACTTC. Its translation is CASSYSGGLSYEQYF.

The V gene is TRBV23-1, the J gene TRBJ1-2; TRBD1 matches 9 bases. TRBV23-1 carries the ORF label, with uncertain function. This CDR3 comprises 14 residues. The ends lost 5 bases at V and 6 bases at J; junction bases unmatched: 7. The CDR3 sequence: CASSKGDRVDGYTF. The CDR3 nucleotides read TGCGCCAGCAGTAAGGGGGACAGGGTGGATGGCTACACCTTC.

The rearrangement uses TRBV19 and TRBJ1-1; TRBD1 matches at 10 bases. Germline-derived CDR1 and CDR2 are LNHDA and SQIVND (reference sequence). This CDR3 contains 13 residues. Losses at the gene ends were 7 bases for V and 4 bases for J; bases not matched to a gene: 3. The CDR3 reads CASKGTGVTEAFF. In DNA form, the CDR3 reads TGTGCCAGTAAGGGGACAGGGGTCACTGAAGCTTTCTTT.

This chain links TRBV6-5 with TRBJ2-1; tentatively, D is TRBD1 (6 bases). The CDR3 has 12 residues. Between the trimmed V and J ends, which lost 6 bases and 8 bases, there was a span of 11 bases. Germline lookup yields CDR1 MNHEY and CDR2 SVGAGI. The CDR3 DNA is TGTGCCAGCAGCGCCGGGACACATGAGCAGTTCTTC. Protein sequence: CASSAGTHEQFF.

This clone was seen just once. The chain is built from TRBV28 and TRBJ2-7; no definite D call. The CDR3 runs to 16 residues. V was cut by 5 bases and J by 3 bases, with 20 bases left in between. Germline lookup yields CDR1 MDHEN and CDR2 SYDVKM. DNA for the CDR3: TGTGCCAGCAGTAATTATCGTGGGCCCCCACTCTACGAGCAGTACTTC. Its translation: CASSNYRGPPLYEQYF.

The J gene is TRBJ2-3, the V gene TRBV10-3; tentative D call: TRBD1 (6 bases). CDR1 and CDR2 (germline): ENHRY, SYGVKD. There are 13 residues in the CDR3. V was clipped by 4 bases and J by 5 bases, with 10 bases between them. The CDR3 spells CAISGGGLDTQYF. As DNA, the CDR3 is TGTGCCATCAGTGGAGGGGGTCTAGATACGCAGTATTTT.

The chain uses TRBV2 and TRBJ2-1; D possibly corresponds to TRBD1 (6 bases). The germline V gene encodes CDR1 SNHLY and CDR2 FYNNEI. The CDR3 runs to 15 residues. CDR3 DNA sequence: TGTGGGGGTAGGCTAGGAAGGGGGTCCTACAATGAGCAGTTCTTC. Translated, it gives CGGRLGRGSYNEQFF.

The J gene is TRBJ1-5, the V gene TRBV6-5; no clear D. This CDR3 is 14 amino acids long. The germline gives CDR1 MNHEY, CDR2 SVGAGI. V lost 4 bases to trimming and J lost 1 base, with 8 bases between them. This CDR3 is CASSSRWSNQPQHF. CDR3 DNA sequence: TGTGCCAGCAGTTCCAGATGGAGCAATCAGCCCCAGCATTTT.

This clone was counted between two and nine times. The chain links TRBV27 to TRBJ1-5; weak D call: TRBD1 (5 bases). CDR3 length equals 14 residues. Trimming shortened V by 1 base and J by 7 bases, and 11 bases separated the two germline ends. Germline CDR1 reads MNHEY; CDR2 reads SMNVEV (reference sequence). In nucleotides, the CDR3 is TGTGCCAGCAGTTTATGGGGGGAAGGACAGCCCCAGCATTTT. This codes for CASSLWGEGQPQHF.

The CDR3: CASKGQGPEKLFF. CDR3 bases: TGTGCCAGTAAGGGACAGGGGCCCGAAAAACTGTTTTTT. This chain joins TRBV19 and TRBJ1-4; 10 bases fit TRBD1. Trimming took 7 bases from V and 8 from J; bases not matched to a gene: 4. Germline-derived CDR1 and CDR2 are LNHDA and SQIVND (reference sequence). The CDR3 totals 13 residues.

The chain couples TRBV18 to TRBJ2-7, with 10 bases matching TRBD1. Trimming cost V 0 bases and J 5 bases; bases outside gene matches: 4. The CDR3 extends over 15 amino acids. Germline CDR1 and CDR2: KGHSH and LQKENI. Here the CDR3 reads CASSPPTGGIDEQYF. As DNA, the CDR3 is TGTGCCAGCTCACCACCGACAGGGGGCATAGACGAGCAGTACTTC.

The gene calls are TRBV19 and TRBJ1-4; tentatively, D is TRBD1 (5 bases). The germline gives CDR1 LNHDA, CDR2 SQIVND (reference sequence). This CDR3 is 17 amino acids long. V lost 4 bases and J lost 0, with 15 bases in between. The CDR3 bases are TGTGCCAGTAGTACCCCTCAGGGACTTGCAACTAATGAAAAACTGTTTTTT. Translated, it gives CASSTPQGLATNEKLFF.

The chain combines TRBV28 with TRBJ2-1; 14 nucleotides line up with TRBD2. The V gene's germline CDR1 is MDHEN and CDR2 SYDVKM. The CDR3 runs to 16 residues. The V segment lost 2 bases and the J segment 10 bases; nucleotides outside the gene matches: 7. CDR3 in DNA: TGTGCCAGCAGTTTAATGGGACTAGCGGGAGCGCCCGAGCAGTTCTTC. This codes for CASSLMGLAGAPEQFF.

The chain couples TRBV2 to TRBJ2-6; D remains ambiguous. Germline CDR1 reads SNHLY; CDR2 reads FYNNEI. The CDR3 consists of 16 residues. V dropped 9 bases and J dropped 1 base, with 16 bases sitting between them. CDR3 loop: CASATALFSGANVLTF. The CDR3 DNA reads as TGTGCCAGTGCCACAGCCCTATTTTCTGGGGCCAACGTCCTGACTTTC.

The chain carries TRBV7-9 and TRBJ2-1, with 13 positions matching TRBD2. V was pared by 5 bases and J by 4 bases, with 2 bases of the junction left unmatched. Germline V CDR1 and CDR2: SEHNR, FQNEAQ (reference sequence). CDR3 length: 15 residues. CDR3 amino acids: CASSPGLAGYNEQFF. Written as DNA, the CDR3 is TGTGCCAGCAGCCCGGGACTAGCGGGATACAATGAGCAGTTCTTC.